The rows below give T cell receptor beta chains drawn from one sample of a study of PD-L1 blockade in urothelial cancer. TCRdb's table, derived via immunoSEQ multiplex PCR, lists solely in-frame clones and lacks some. This sample carries 20,000 to 25,000 clones, about 90% of them seen once, and the ten largest clones take around 10%. The specimen was PBMCs, collected around atezolizumab (anti-PD-L1) treatment. Source of these receptors: an older woman with urothelial cancer. Each CDR3 is given with its conserved first and last residue. D genes are given only for firm matches. The size of a clone is reported for some rows only, either as once, few or many, or as a class for expanded clones.

V gene	J gene	clone size	D gene	CDR3 protein	CDR3 DNA
TRBV18	TRBJ2-5	once	.	CASSPQETQYF	TGTGCCAGCTCACCCCAGGAGACCCAGTACTTC
TRBV27	TRBJ1-4	.	.	CASSPQGDEKLFF	TGTGCCAGCAGTCCACAGGGCGATGAAAAACTGTTTTTT
TRBV29-1	TRBJ2-3	.	TRBD1	CSASGTGDTSTDTQYF	TGCAGCGCGTCCGGGACAGGGGACACTAGCACAGATACGCAGTATTTT
TRBV5-1	TRBJ2-3	.	.	CASSWGQGPRTDTQYF	TGCGCCAGCAGCTGGGGGCAGGGACCTCGCACAGATACGCAGTATTTT
TRBV7-9	TRBJ1-1	once	.	CASSLERGLNTEAFF	TGTGCCAGCAGCTTAGAAAGAGGGTTGAACACTGAAGCTTTCTTT
TRBV5-1	TRBJ1-5	.	.	CASSPTGYQPQHF	TGCGCCAGCAGTCCCACAGGGTACCAGCCCCAGCATTTT
TRBV5-1	TRBJ1-1	.	TRBD1	CASSPQTGGTEAFF	TGCGCCAGCAGCCCCCAGACAGGGGGTACTGAAGCTTTCTTT
TRBV18	TRBJ1-2	.	.	CASSPRENYGYTF	TGTGCCAGCTCACCAAGGGAGAACTATGGCTACACCTTC
TRBV10-3	TRBJ2-3	.	TRBD2	CAIRASGSTDTQYF	TGTGCCATCAGGGCTAGCGGTAGCACAGATACGCAGTATTTT
TRBV28	TRBJ2-1	.	TRBD1	CASSLGQGTYNEQFF	TGTGCCAGCAGTTTAGGACAGGGGACCTACAATGAGCAGTTCTTC
TRBV5-8	TRBJ2-3	once	TRBD2	CASSPGLVTDTQYF	TGTGCCAGCAGCCCGGGACTAGTAACAGATACGCAGTATTTT
TRBV28	TRBJ1-2	.	.	CAHGEGSGYGYTF	TGTGCCCACGGGGAGGGGTCGGGCTATGGCTACACCTTC
TRBV6-1	TRBJ2-5	.	.	CASSEAGDGTQYF	TGTGCCAGCAGTGAAGCCGGAGATGGGACCCAGTACTTC
TRBV5-6	TRBJ2-3	.	.	CASSLVFREMGTDTQYF	TGTGCCAGCAGCTTGGTTTTCCGGGAGATGGGCACAGATACGCAGTATTTT
TRBV2	TRBJ2-5	.	TRBD1	CASRLRTGVGETQYF	TGTGCCAGCAGATTACGGACAGGGGTTGGAGAGACCCAGTACTTC
TRBV11-2	TRBJ2-7	.	.	CASSLGLGGFYEQYF	TGTGCCAGCAGCTTAGGGCTAGGAGGTTTCTACGAGCAGTACTTC
TRBV21-1	TRBJ2-1	.	.	CASSKGDRDGLAGLGEQFF	TGTGCCAGCAGCAAGGGGGACAGGGATGGACTAGCGGGACTCGGTGAGCAGTTCTTC
TRBV5-1	TRBJ1-6	.	.	CASSLESYNSPLHF	TGCGCCAGCAGCTTGGAGAGTTATAATTCACCCCTCCACTTT
TRBV14	TRBJ2-2	.	TRBD1	CASNDRGRAHTGELFF	TGTGCCAGCAACGACAGGGGAAGAGCTCACACCGGGGAGCTGTTTTTT
TRBV5-1	TRBJ2-5	.	TRBD2	CASSLGLAGSETQYF	TGCGCCAGCAGCTTGGGGCTAGCGGGATCAGAGACCCAGTACTTC
TRBV5-1	TRBJ1-1	.	.	CASKEVTANTEAFF	TGCGCCAGCAAGGAAGTAACAGCGAACACTGAAGCTTTCTTT
TRBV19	TRBJ2-5	.	.	CASSIQAGKETQYF	TGTGCCAGTAGTATACAGGCAGGGAAAGAGACCCAGTACTTC
TRBV7-2	TRBJ2-7	.	.	CASSLVGGLSYEQYF	TGTGCCAGCAGCTTAGTCGGCGGTCTCTCCTACGAGCAGTACTTC
TRBV4-2	TRBJ1-1	.	.	CASSQDQGVNTEAFF	TGTGCCAGCAGCCAAGATCAAGGGGTTAACACTGAAGCTTTCTTT
TRBV15	TRBJ2-7	.	.	CATSSESRVHEQYF	TGTGCCACCAGCTCAGAAAGCAGGGTCCACGAGCAGTACTTC
TRBV19	TRBJ2-4	once	.	CASSRRGTEQNIQYF	TGTGCCAGTAGTAGGAGGGGGACAGAACAAAACATTCAGTACTTC
TRBV19	TRBJ1-5	.	.	CASSPVQGMSSNQPQHF	TGTGCCAGTAGTCCTGTACAGGGAATGTCTAGCAATCAGCCCCAGCATTTT
TRBV30	TRBJ1-6	.	.	CAWSLQAGSPLHF	TGTGCCTGGAGCCTTCAGGCCGGTTCACCCCTCCACTTT
TRBV9	TRBJ1-5	.	TRBD1	CASSVEGAGIYSNQPQHF	TGTGCCAGCAGCGTAGAGGGGGCTGGGATCTATAGCAATCAGCCCCAGCATTTT
TRBV6-4	TRBJ2-1	.	TRBD2	CASSGTSGGYNEQFF	TGTGCCAGCAGTGGGACTAGCGGGGGGTACAATGAGCAGTTCTTC
TRBV29-1	TRBJ2-7	.	.	CSVERLTGSYEQYF	TGCAGCGTTGAAAGGTTGACAGGCAGCTACGAGCAGTACTTC
TRBV5-4	TRBJ1-5	.	.	CASSQGGAPGAQHF	TGTGCCAGCAGCCAAGGTGGGGCCCCGGGGGCCCAGCATTTT
TRBV28	TRBJ1-2	.	.	CASSSLGGRYTF	TGTGCCAGCAGTTCTCTGGGAGGTCGCTACACCTTC
TRBV5-6	TRBJ2-5	.	.	CASSPRGETQYF	TGTGCCAGCAGCCCAAGAGGGGAGACCCAGTACTTC
TRBV14	TRBJ1-1	.	.	CASSQATRTEAFF	TGTGCCAGCAGCCAAGCTACGAGAACTGAAGCTTTCTTT
TRBV5-1	TRBJ1-1	.	.	CASSLAGGAGTEAFF	TGCGCCAGCAGCTTGGCCGGGGGGGCAGGAACTGAAGCTTTCTTT
TRBV5-6	TRBJ2-1	once	.	CASSLDFRGAHNEQFF	TGTGCCAGCAGCCTCGACTTTAGGGGCGCCCACAATGAGCAGTTCTTC
TRBV21-1	TRBJ1-6	.	.	CASSKPRTGAYNSPLHF	TGTGCCAGCAGCAAACCCAGGACAGGGGCTTATAATTCACCCCTCCACTTT
TRBV29-1	TRBJ2-5	.	TRBD1	CSVYGTGEETQYF	TGCAGCGTTTACGGGACAGGGGAAGAGACCCAGTACTTC
TRBV10-2	TRBJ2-7	.	.	CASSEPIGPVEQYF	TGCGCCAGCAGTGAACCGATTGGGCCCGTCGAGCAGTACTTC
TRBV5-8	TRBJ2-5	.	TRBD2	CASSLGLAGPQETQYF	TGTGCCAGCAGCTTGGGGCTAGCGGGACCTCAAGAGACCCAGTACTTC
TRBV18	TRBJ1-2	.	TRBD1	CASIRGGTYGYTF	TGTGCCAGCATACGAGGGGGCACCTATGGCTACACCTTC
TRBV10-3	TRBJ1-2	.	TRBD1	CAIRGTGGDYTF	TGTGCCATCAGAGGGACAGGGGGCGACTACACCTTC
TRBV28	TRBJ2-5	.	TRBD1	CASSFPRQGRSETQYF	TGTGCCAGCAGTTTCCCCCGACAGGGGCGATCAGAGACCCAGTACTTC
TRBV7-6	TRBJ2-3	.	.	CASNSRGGGEDTQYF	TGTGCCAGCAATTCGAGGGGAGGGGGGGAGGATACGCAGTATTTT
TRBV18	TRBJ1-5	.	TRBD1	CASSPGGNQPQHF	TGTGCCAGCTCTCCAGGGGGGAATCAGCCCCAGCATTTT
TRBV5-4	TRBJ2-3	.	TRBD2	CASSWGTKKDTQYF	TGTGCCAGCAGCTGGGGGACTAAGAAAGATACGCAGTATTTT
TRBV25-1	TRBJ2-7	.	.	CASSDETELREQYF	TGTGCCAGCAGTGATGAGACGGAACTGAGGGAGCAGTACTTC
TRBV4-1	TRBJ2-1	.	.	CASSQPIGWSRPASGNEQFF	TGCGCCAGCAGCCAACCCATCGGGTGGTCCAGACCCGCCTCGGGCAATGAGCAGTTCTTC
TRBV29-1	TRBJ2-5	.	.	CSVASETQYF	TGCAGCGTTGCCTCAGAGACCCAGTACTTC
TRBV2	TRBJ2-2	.	.	CVARGIRGTGELFF	TGTGTTGCGCGCGGGATTAGGGGCACCGGGGAGCTGTTTTTT